This T cell receptor beta chain was recorded in a study of CXCR3-negative and CXCR3-positive naive CD8 T cells. Phenotypically, naive CD8+ T cells corresponded to CD45RO-CCR7+CD27+CD95-. Germline V CDR1 and CDR2: SGDLS, YYNGEE. CDR3 length: 17 residues. Findings of the study overall: Because surface CD5 did not distinguish the naive subsets, TCR strength was inferred from TRB CDR3 properties. Memory CD8+ cells had much lower diversity, and both naive subsets had comparably high diversity. The study found more hydrophobic TRB CDR3s in CXCR3-positive naive cells than in CXCR3-negative naive cells. Memory cells differed in TRBV-TRBJ usage, but naive CXCR3-negative and CXCR3-positive cells had similar usage.

Libraries were UMI-labeled 5' RACE TRB cDNA. From the 5' RACE reads, TCRdb lists one entry per CDR3 protein and no DNA. The repertoire table contains about 84,000 distinct CDR3 sequences. Turning to this clonotype: What it recognizes is unknown.

Sequences were obtained from naive CXCR3+ CD8+ T cells from blood. Subset given: CD45RO-CCR7+CD27+CD95- naive CD8+ T cells expressing CXCR3 (TNR3+). The rearrangement links TRBV9 to TRBJ2-1; TCRdb outputs TRBD1, but without DNA this stays unchecked. The TCR comes from a human donor in good health. Some clones in this sample may be carry-over from other donors' samples. The CDR3: CASSVEGTGGTLNEQFF.